The 27 T cell receptor beta chains given below trace back to one sample, sequenced in a study of PD-L1 blockade in urothelial cancer. The time point is: peripheral blood 6 weeks after treatment start. Here immunoSEQ multiplex PCR was the method, and the copy in TCRdb shows in-frame clones only, minus some. Here the sample spans around 49,000 clones, around 80% being singletons. This specimen consisted of PBMCs, obtained around atezolizumab (anti-PD-L1) treatment. These receptors were taken from a man aged 55 to 70 with urothelial cancer.

Remarks on this clone: One end of the junction does not line up with germline, which may come from a read error. This chain links TRBV10-3 with TRBJ2-2; TRBD1 might be the D (5 bases). Germline V CDR1 and CDR2: ENHRY, SYGVKD. The CDR3 extends over 15 amino acids. Here the CDR3 reads CAISEAAGNAGELFF. The CDR3 DNA reads TGTGCCATCAGTGAGGCCGCAGGGAACGCCGGGGAGCTGTTTTTT.

The V and J genes are TRBV18 and TRBJ2-1; possible D gene TRBD2, 5 bases. Trimming cost V 4 bases and J 8 bases, with 9 bases left between them. The CDR3 runs 12 residues. Germline V gene data show CDR1 as KGHSH and CDR2 as LQKENI. The CDR3 DNA follows: TGTGCCAGCTCACGACTAACCGATGAGCAGTTCTTC. Translation gives CASSRLTDEQFF.

The V gene is TRBV10-1, the J gene TRBJ2-1; 11 nucleotides match TRBD2. Germline V gene sequence: CDR1 WNHNN, CDR2 SYGVQD (reference sequence). The CDR3 covers 15 residues. Trimming cost V 4 bases and J 8 bases; bases outside gene matches: 7. In nucleotides, the CDR3 is TGCGCCAGCAGTGGGGGGACTAGCGGATCGGATGAGCAGTTCTTC. Its protein is CASSGGTSGSDEQFF.

V usage is TRBV7-9 and J usage is TRBJ2-5; 9 positions match TRBD1. Germline CDR1 SEHNR, CDR2 FQNEAQ (reference sequence). The length of the CDR3 is 16 residues. The V gene end was trimmed by 3 bases and the J gene end by 7 bases; junction bases not matched to a gene: 12. This chain's CDR3 is CASSFFPGQGRGTQYF. CDR3 nucleotides: TGTGCCAGCAGCTTTTTTCCGGGACAGGGACGGGGGACCCAGTACTTC.

This sequence joins TRBV6-5 and TRBJ1-5; TRBD1 aligns across 8 bases. Germline values: CDR1 MNHEY, CDR2 SVGAGI. V lost 4 bases, J lost 5 bases, and 7 bases stayed unmatched. This CDR3 spans 15 amino acids. The DNA for the CDR3 is TGTGCCAGCAGTTCTGACAGGGGAGGTGATCAGCCCCAGCATTTT. Protein product: CASSSDRGGDQPQHF.

The V and J genes are TRBV5-1 and TRBJ1-5; perhaps TRBD1 as D (6 bases). Per germline, CDR1 SGHRS and CDR2 YFSETQ. The CDR3 runs 15 residues. V dropped 0 bases and J dropped 4 bases, with 11 bases sitting between them. For the CDR3, the DNA is TGCGCCAGCAGCTTGGCCGGGACACCAAATCAGCCCCAGCATTTT. Translating it yields CASSLAGTPNQPQHF.

The CDR3 protein is CASSVAGTGDSPLHF. CDR3 nucleotides: TGTGCCAGCAGCGTTGCCGGGACAGGGGATTCACCCCTCCACTTT. The chain combines TRBV9 with TRBJ1-6, with TRBD1 matching over 10 bases. V shed 2 bases and J 8 bases; nucleotides not matched to a gene: 4. The CDR3 length is 15 residues. Germline CDR1 SGDLS, CDR2 YYNGEE.

This rearrangement joins TRBV5-1 to TRBJ2-2, with 8 positions matching TRBD1. V shed 4 bases, J shed 6 bases, and the junction held 8 bases outside the gene matches. CDR1 and CDR2 from the germline V gene are SGHRS and YFSETQ. This CDR3 region has 15 residues. The chain's CDR3 is CASSDRGGTPGELFF. CDR3 in DNA: TGCGCCAGCAGCGACAGGGGTGGAACACCCGGGGAGCTGTTTTTT.

The chain recombines TRBV5-1 with TRBJ1-6, with 7 bases fitting TRBD1. The CDR3 is 15 amino acids. The V and J ends lost 0 bases and 7 bases, in that order; junction bases with no gene match: 4. CDR1 SGHRS and CDR2 YFSETQ come from the germline V gene. CDR3 sequence: CASSLGDSQNSPLHF. The CDR3 region has the DNA TGCGCCAGCAGCTTGGGGGACAGCCAAAATTCACCCCTCCACTTT.

The count of this clone is one. V gene TRBV18 combines with J gene TRBJ1-4; 7 nucleotides agree with TRBD1. The J segment lost 7 bases and the V segment lost 0 bases, leaving 8 bases of the junction unmatched. Germline CDR1 KGHSH, CDR2 LQKENI. CDR3 length equals 16 residues. The DNA of the CDR3 is TGTGCCAGCTCACCACCCGGACGACAGGGCAGTGAAAAACTGTTTTTT. Translation: CASSPPGRQGSEKLFF.

V gene TRBV2 combines with J gene TRBJ1-6; 7 bases match TRBD1. The J segment lost 7 bases and the V segment lost 6 bases, leaving 9 bases of the junction unmatched. This CDR3 contains 15 residues. Germline values: CDR1 SNHLY, CDR2 FYNNEI. The CDR3 DNA reads TGTGCCAGCAGGGCCCTCAGGGGGAGGAATTCACCCCTCCACTTT. Translating it yields CASRALRGRNSPLHF.

The table lists this clone with a few counts. The genes are TRBV5-4 and TRBJ1-2, with D possibly matching TRBD1 (5 bases). Looked up from germline, CDR1 is SGHNT and CDR2 is YYREEE (reference sequence). This CDR3 is built from 14 residues. Trimming cost V 4 bases and J 6 bases, with 16 bases left between them. The CDR3 bases are TGTGCCAGCAGCGTGCAGGGTACGCAGGATGGCTACACCTTC. Amino acid sequence: CASSVQGTQDGYTF.

V and J are TRBV19 and TRBJ2-7, with 7 bases matching TRBD1. The J segment lost 3 bases and the V segment lost 1 base, leaving 3 bases of the junction unmatched. Germline CDR1 reads LNHDA; CDR2 reads SQIVND (reference sequence). The CDR3 covers 14 residues. The CDR3 nucleotides are TGTGCCAGTAGTATAGTGCCAGGGGGCTACGAGCAGTACTTC. Translation gives CASSIVPGGYEQYF.

This chain joins TRBV11-2 and TRBJ1-1; D may be TRBD1 (5 bases). CDR3 size: 14 residues. With 8 bases removed from V and 4 bases from J, the gap between germline ends came to 17 bases. CDR1 and CDR2 (germline): SGHAT, FQNNGV. CDR3: CASGLGRGGTEAFF. In DNA form, the CDR3 reads TGTGCCAGCGGCCTAGGACGGGGGGGCACTGAAGCTTTCTTT.

The V and J genes are TRBV16 and TRBJ1-1; the D is unclear. The CDR3 length is 13 residues. Trimming removed 4 bases from V and 0 bases from J, with 6 bases in between. Germline CDR1 reads KGHSY; CDR2 reads FQNENV. The CDR3 coding sequence is TGTGCCAGCAGCCCCGACATGAACACTGAAGCTTTCTTT. Translating gives CASSPDMNTEAFF.

The rearrangement uses TRBV7-9 and TRBJ2-2; weak D call: TRBD1 (6 bases). Germline assignment: CDR1 SEHNR and CDR2 FQNEAQ (reference sequence). This CDR3 is 16 amino acids long. V was trimmed by 4 bases and J by 0 bases, leaving 12 bases between them. Written as DNA, the CDR3 is TGTGCCAGCAGCTCGCAGGGGTCCGCGAACACCGGGGAGCTGTTTTTT. It encodes CASSSQGSANTGELFF.

This clone has more than one count but fewer than ten. The V and J genes are TRBV30 and TRBJ1-1; unclear D gene. The germline V gene encodes CDR1 GTSNPN and CDR2 SVGIG (reference sequence). The CDR3 is 13 residues long. V dropped 2 bases and J dropped 4 bases, with 11 bases sitting between them. The CDR3 loop reads CAWSPERFTEAFF. CDR3 coding DNA: TGTGCCTGGAGTCCTGAACGGTTCACTGAAGCTTTCTTT. The entire variable domain, with the rest obtained from reference TRBV30 and TRBJ1-1, is as follows: SQTIHQWPATLVQPVGSPLSLECTVEGTSNPNLYWYRQAAGRGLQLLFYSVGIGQISSEVPQNLSASRPQDRQFILSSKKLLLSDSGFYLCAWSPERFTEAFFGQGTRLTVV.

The chain joins TRBV19 to TRBJ2-4, with 10 bases identical to TRBD1. Per germline, CDR1 LNHDA and CDR2 SQIVND (reference sequence). The CDR3 covers 16 residues. The J segment lost 2 bases and the V segment lost 5 bases, leaving 6 bases of the junction unmatched. CDR3 region: CASSVGTGASKNIQYF. CDR3 DNA sequence: TGTGCCAGTAGTGTCGGGACAGGGGCATCCAAAAACATTCAGTACTTC.

The gene calls are TRBV15 and TRBJ1-1; no definite D call. CDR1 is LNHNV and CDR2 is YYDKDF in the germline V gene (reference sequence). The CDR3 has 15 amino acids. Between the trimmed V and J ends, which lost 0 bases and 0 bases, there was a span of 8 bases. The CDR3 loop reads CATSREWAVNTEAFF. CDR3 bases: TGTGCCACCAGCAGAGAATGGGCAGTGAACACTGAAGCTTTCTTT.

A few counts support this clone. The rearrangement links TRBV6-1 to TRBJ1-2; possible D gene TRBD1, 5 bases. Looked up from germline, CDR1 is MNHNS and CDR2 is SASEGT. This CDR3 comprises 15 residues. V was cut by 2 bases and J by 4 bases, with 14 bases left in between. CDR3 in amino acids: CASSESGVNSYGYTF. Written as DNA, the CDR3 is TGTGCCAGCAGTGAATCGGGGGTGAACTCCTATGGCTACACCTTC.

The CDR3 bases are TGTGCCAGCAGCTCGACAGGGGATGAGCAGTACTTC. Its protein product is CASSSTGDEQYF. This sequence joins TRBV7-9 and TRBJ2-7, with 8 bases aligning to TRBD1. The J segment lost 7 bases and the V segment lost 4 bases, leaving 3 bases of the junction unmatched. There are 12 residues in the CDR3. Germline-derived CDR1 and CDR2 are SEHNR and FQNEAQ (reference sequence).

This clone appeared a few times. The chain is built from TRBV5-1 and TRBJ2-2, with D perhaps matching TRBD2 (5 bases). Germline loops: CDR1 SGHRS, CDR2 YFSETQ. V lost 3 bases and J 4 bases, leaving 10 bases between the germline ends. The CDR3 covers 14 residues. This CDR3 reads CASSSGSTTGELFF. In DNA form, the CDR3 reads TGCGCCAGCAGCTCGGGGTCGACCACCGGGGAGCTGTTTTTT.

The V and J genes are TRBV27 and TRBJ2-1; 10 bases are a match to TRBD2. The CDR3 sequence is 16 residues long. The ends lost 4 bases at V and 7 bases at J; junction bases unmatched: 10. From germline, CDR1 is MNHEY and CDR2 SMNVEV (reference sequence). In DNA, the CDR3 is TGTGCCAGCAGTTCCCGCGCTAGCGGGAGTTGGAATGAGCAGTTCTTC. This gives the protein CASSSRASGSWNEQFF.

The V call is TRBV2, the J call TRBJ1-2, with 8 bases identical to TRBD1. J gave up 6 bases and V 1 base, and 4 bases lay outside the gene matches. Germline assignment: CDR1 SNHLY and CDR2 FYNNEI. The CDR3 totals 14 residues. CDR3 nucleotide sequence: TGTGCCAGCAGTGAAGGGACAGGGATCCATGGCTACACCTTC. It translates to CASSEGTGIHGYTF.

This clone was counted a single time. The CDR3 DNA is TGTGCCAGCACTTGGACTAGCGGGGTATCAGAGACCCAGTACTTC. Its translation is CASTWTSGVSETQYF. The V gene is TRBV6-5, the J gene TRBJ2-5, with 12 bases identical to TRBD2. This CDR3 is 15 amino acids long. Germline assignment: CDR1 MNHEY and CDR2 SVGAGI. Trimming cost V 7 bases and J 4 bases; bases outside gene matches: 7.

This clone was seen only a few times. The rearrangement uses TRBV28 and TRBJ1-1; D gene unclear. This CDR3 is 15 amino acids long. Germline-derived CDR1 and CDR2 are MDHEN and SYDVKM. V gave up 6 bases and J gave up 1 base, with 15 bases separating them. CDR3 DNA sequence: TGTGCCAGCAGGTCCCTTCGAGGGAGGAACACTGAAGCTTTCTTT. Its protein product is CASRSLRGRNTEAFF.

The rearrangement links TRBV19 to TRBJ2-4; D call uncertain. V shed 5 bases and J shed 15 bases, with 14 bases lying between them. The CDR3 has 11 residues. Per germline, CDR1 LNHDA and CDR2 SQIVND (reference sequence). CDR3 in DNA: TGTGCCAGTAGTGAGGCGTTTCGACTGTACTTC. This gives the protein CASSEAFRLYF.